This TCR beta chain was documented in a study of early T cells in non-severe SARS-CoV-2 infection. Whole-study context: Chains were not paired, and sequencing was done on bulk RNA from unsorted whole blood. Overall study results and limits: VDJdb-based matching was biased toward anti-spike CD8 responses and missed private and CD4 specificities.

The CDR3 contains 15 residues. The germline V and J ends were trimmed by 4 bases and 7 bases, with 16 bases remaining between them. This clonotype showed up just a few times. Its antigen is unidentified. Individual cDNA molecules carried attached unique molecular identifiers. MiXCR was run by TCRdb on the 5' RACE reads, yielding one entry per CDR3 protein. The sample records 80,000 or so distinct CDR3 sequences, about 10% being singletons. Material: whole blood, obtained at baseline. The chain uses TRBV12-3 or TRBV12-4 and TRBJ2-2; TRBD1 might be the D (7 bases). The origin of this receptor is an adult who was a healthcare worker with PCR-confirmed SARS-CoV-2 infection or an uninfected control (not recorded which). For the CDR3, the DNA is TGTGCCAGCAGTTCCAGGTGGCAGGGGGGCGGGGAGCTGTTTTTT. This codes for CASSSRWQGGGELFF.